This TCR beta chain was sequenced during a study of type 1 regulatory T cells. Whole-study context: An in vitro protocol generated T-allo10, a Tr1-enriched, alloantigen-specific CD4 T cell product. Study-level points and caveats: Tr1 cells had a more restricted TCR repertoire than non-Tr1 cells.

TCRdb ran MiXCR on the reads and lists one entry per CDR3 protein. The data contain about 62,000 distinct CDR3 sequences, approximately 60% of them singletons. This clonotype was picked up a small number of times. Its antigen remains unknown. The clonotype was recovered from a human donor in good health. The source material was cultured non-Tr1 T cells, either the whole culture or a sorted T cell fraction (not recorded which).

The CDR3 loop is CSAQSAGGPVINIQYF. In DNA, the CDR3 is TGCAGTGCCCAGTCAGCGGGAGGACCAGTCATCAACATTCAGTACTTC. The chain couples TRBV20-1 to TRBJ2-4; 9 nucleotides line up with TRBD2. Per the germline V gene, CDR1 is DFQATT and CDR2 is SNEGSKA (reference sequence). V was pared by 6 bases and J by 7 bases, with 16 bases of the junction left unmatched. The CDR3 is 16 residues long.